This T cell receptor (beta chain) derives from a study of blood T cell repertoires in COVID-19. Overall study context: PBMCs, B-cell-depleted T cells, or T cells were the source of the cDNA or gDNA that made up the material.

Unmatched junction bases numbered 9, after V lost 1 base and J lost 1 base. Germline CDR1 reads SGHAT; CDR2 reads FQNNGV. This CDR3 contains 18 residues. Assay used: immunoSEQ multiplex PCR; TCRdb lists only in-frame clones, some missing. This sample yields hundreds of thousands of clones, of which about 80% are seen a single time; about 3% belongs to the top ten. The specimen sequenced was peripheral blood. This TCR was recovered from a woman older than 75 with acute or convalescent COVID-19. The genes are TRBV11-2 and TRBJ2-7; TRBD2 matches at 11 bases. The CDR3 region is CASSLGVAGGPGSYEQYF. The CDR3 DNA reads as TGTGCCAGCAGCTTAGGAGTAGCGGGAGGGCCTGGTTCCTACGAGCAGTACTTC.